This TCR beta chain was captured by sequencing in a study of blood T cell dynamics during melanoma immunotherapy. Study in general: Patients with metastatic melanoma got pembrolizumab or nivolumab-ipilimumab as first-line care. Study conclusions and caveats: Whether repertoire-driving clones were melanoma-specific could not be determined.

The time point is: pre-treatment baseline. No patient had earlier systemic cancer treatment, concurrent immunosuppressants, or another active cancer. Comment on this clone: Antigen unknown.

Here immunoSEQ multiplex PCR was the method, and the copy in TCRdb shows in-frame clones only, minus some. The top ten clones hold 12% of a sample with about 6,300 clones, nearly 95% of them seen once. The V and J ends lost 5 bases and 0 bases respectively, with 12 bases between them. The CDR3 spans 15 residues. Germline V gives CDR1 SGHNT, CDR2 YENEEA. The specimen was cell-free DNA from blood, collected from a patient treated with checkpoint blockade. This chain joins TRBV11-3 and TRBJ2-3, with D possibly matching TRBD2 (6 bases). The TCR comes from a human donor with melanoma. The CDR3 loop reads CASSPGGISTDTQYF. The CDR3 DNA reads TGTGCCAGCAGCCCAGGAGGGATTAGCACAGATACGCAGTATTTT.